The rows below give T cell receptor beta chains drawn from one sample of a study of T cell responses to AZD1222 COVID-19 vaccine. Method: immunoSEQ multiplex PCR; TCRdb's copy keeps in-frame clones and lacks some. The table lists some 150,000 clones, roughly 93% of them singletons. Material: peripheral blood, obtained 28 days after the second AZD1222 dose. The receptors stem from an adult who received the AZD1222 COVID-19 vaccine. Both conserved end residues are part of each CDR3.

TRBJ2-2 TRBV18 CASAVGGGPGELFF
TRBJ1-5 TRBV5-6 CASSLGDRTQPQHF
TRBJ1-2 TRBV6-6 CASGPERSGYTF
TRBJ2-7 TRBV7-3 CASSLEASGRYEQYF
TRBJ2-2 TRBV18 CASSPGGDTGELFF
TRBJ1-6 TRBV9 CASSGDRGSPLHF
TRBJ2-1 TRBV4-2 CASTAVGQGKRDEQFF
TRBJ2-4 TRBV30 CAWSRQGTKNIQYF
TRBJ2-3 TRBV5-1 CASRKEGLSTDTQYF
TRBJ2-2 TRBV7-9 CASSLIAGGNTGELFF
TRBJ2-1 TRBV29-1 CSVGQGVYFNNEQFF
TRBJ1-6 TRBV27 CASRTGTGTSPLHF
TRBJ2-5 TRBV2 CASSETGGQTQYF
TRBJ2-7 TRBV9 CASSVGSLANEQYF
TRBJ2-1 TRBV5-1 CASSLAGSDNEQFF
TRBJ1-4 TRBV2 CASSSGDSNEKLFF
TRBJ2-5 TRBV10-2 CASSVTKQETQYF
TRBJ2-7 TRBV5-6 CASSLVRGGPSYEQYF
TRBJ1-5 TRBV6-1 CASSEQGAQPQHF
TRBJ2-7 TRBV30 CAWSVRTSGGYEQYF
TRBJ1-5 TRBV5-4 CASSLGPTVGQPQHF
TRBJ1-3 TRBV29-1 CSVREGSNSGNTIYF
TRBJ2-2 TRBV30 CAWSRGLAGELFF
TRBJ1-1 TRBV7-9 CASSFGQAEAFF
TRBJ1-2 TRBV7-2 CASIPSDAADGYTF
TRBJ1-5 TRBV10-2 CASSESETAQPQHF
TRBJ2-1 TRBV5-1 CASSLEREQFF
TRBJ1-1 TRBV3-1/TRBV3-2 CACKGTGRENTEAFF
TRBJ1-5 TRBV19 CASSPIYKGPSNQPQHF
TRBJ1-5 TRBV7-2 CASSLRGREGQPQHF